These 12 T cell receptor beta chains were sequenced from one sample in a study of cytomegalovirus exposure and HLA in healthy donors. The PCR was carried out with 60 Vbeta primers and 13 Jbeta primers. Only in-frame clones appear in the TCRdb table, and some are missing; sequencing was by immunoSEQ multiplex PCR. The table has around 220,000 clones, 70% to 80% seen once. The sample taken for sequencing was PBMCs. The source of these receptors is a woman in her twenties or thirties in good health and CMV-seronegative.

This chain uses TRBV2 with TRBJ1-2; 11 bases fit TRBD1. Germline CDR1 SNHLY, CDR2 FYNNEI. CDR3 size: 14 residues. Trimming cost V 6 bases and J 6 bases; bases outside gene matches: 6. The CDR3 is CASSEGQGEDGYTF. For the CDR3, the DNA is TGTGCCAGCAGCGAGGGACAGGGGGAGGATGGCTACACCTTC.

This clone has only a few counts. The CDR3 protein is CASSLGGPGEQFF. The CDR3, as DNA: TGTGCCAGCAGCTTGGGGGGGCCGGGTGAGCAGTTCTTC. V is TRBV5-8 and J is TRBJ2-1; TRBD1 might be the D (6 bases). CDR1 SGHTS and CDR2 YDEGEE come from the germline V gene. The CDR3 has 13 residues. V lost 0 bases and J 9 bases, leaving 10 bases between the germline ends.

The rearrangement joins TRBV19 to TRBJ2-1, with 9 bases identical to TRBD2. Trimming cost V 1 base and J 4 bases; bases outside gene matches: 5. The germline CDR1 and CDR2 sequences are LNHDA and SQIVND (reference sequence). This CDR3 has 16 amino acids. CDR3 DNA: TGTGCCAGTAGTATAGGTGGCGGGGGGGCTTACAATGAGCAGTTCTTC. Translating gives CASSIGGGGAYNEQFF.

The chain links TRBV19 to TRBJ2-2; D is perhaps TRBD2 (6 bases). The germline V gene has CDR1 LNHDA and CDR2 SQIVND (reference sequence). There are 16 residues in the CDR3. With 6 bases removed from V and 1 base from J, the gap between germline ends came to 15 bases. The CDR3: CASSRSSGRNTGELFF. The CDR3 coding sequence is TGTGCCAGTAGCCGAAGTAGCGGAAGGAACACCGGGGAGCTGTTTTTT.

This clone was detected a few times. This chain connects TRBV7-3 to TRBJ1-1, with D uncertain. This CDR3 is built from 12 residues. Trimming cost V 2 bases and J 4 bases, with 5 bases left between them. The germline CDR1 and CDR2 sequences are SGHTA and FQGTGA. Written as DNA, the CDR3 is TGTGCCAGCAGCTTAGGCAGCACTGAAGCTTTCTTT. This encodes CASSLGSTEAFF.

The V gene is TRBV10-2, the J gene TRBJ2-1; 10 positions agree with TRBD2. Per the germline V gene, CDR1 is WSHSY and CDR2 is SAAADI. Germline trimming cut 11 bases from V and 1 base from J; bases unmatched to any gene: 14. The CDR3 spans 17 residues. The CDR3: CAATTSGHGYSYNEQFF. Here the CDR3 DNA reads TGCGCCGCTACGACTAGCGGGCACGGCTATTCCTACAATGAGCAGTTCTTC.

The chain uses TRBV5-1 and TRBJ2-3; 9 bases are a match to TRBD2. Germline lookup yields CDR1 SGHRS and CDR2 YFSETQ. V lost 4 bases to trimming and J lost 4 bases; unmatched junction nucleotides: 7. The CDR3 has 15 residues. The CDR3 sequence is CASSPGGRGPDTQYF. In nucleotides, the CDR3 is TGCGCCAGCAGCCCCGGCGGGAGGGGTCCAGATACGCAGTATTTT. Complete variable domain (other parts from reference TRBV5-1 and TRBJ2-3): KAGVTQTPRYLIKTRGQQVTLSCSPISGHRSVSWYQQTPGQGLQFLFEYFSETQRNKGNFPGRFSGRQFSNSRSEMNVSTLELGDSALYLCASSPGGRGPDTQYFGPGTRLTVL.

As regards this clone: Compared with germline, one end of the junction differs, possibly owing to a read error. This chain connects TRBV30 to TRBJ1-2; D ambiguous. Germline V CDR1 and CDR2: GTSNPN, SVGIG (reference sequence). CDR3 length: 15 amino acids. The DNA for the CDR3 is TGTGCCTGGAGTATAGAGAGGTTTGAGAACTATGGCTACGCCTTC. This gives the protein CAWSIERFENYGYAF.

This clone was found a few times. The V and J genes are TRBV5-8 and TRBJ2-2; 8 bases are shared with TRBD2. Trimming removed 4 bases from V and 4 bases from J; junction bases left unmatched: 9. CDR3 length: 16 residues. CDR1 SGHTS and CDR2 YDEGEE come from the germline V gene. This CDR3 is CASSPAAGGGTGELFF. In DNA form, the CDR3 reads TGTGCCAGCAGCCCCGCGGCGGGGGGCGGCACCGGGGAGCTGTTTTTT.

J is TRBJ1-1 and V is TRBV15, with unresolved D. Germline V gene data show CDR1 as LNHNV and CDR2 as YYDKDF (reference sequence). The CDR3 consists of 14 residues. V was clipped by 1 base and J by 1 base, with 7 bases between them. The CDR3 here is CATSRGRGNTEAFF. CDR3 DNA: TGTGCCACCAGCAGAGGCAGAGGGAACACTGAAGCTTTCTTT.

V usage is TRBV29-1 and J usage is TRBJ1-2; D is undetermined. The CDR3 sequence is 11 residues long. V was trimmed by 6 bases and J by 8 bases, leaving 13 bases between them. CDR1 and CDR2 from the germline V gene are SQVTM and ANQGSEA. The CDR3 DNA is TGCAGCGTCCGGTCTACTAGGGGCTACACCTTC. Translating it yields CSVRSTRGYTF.

This clone was detected only once. The chain recombines TRBV5-1 with TRBJ2-7; 8 nucleotides match TRBD2. The V gene's germline CDR1 is SGHRS and CDR2 YFSETQ. J lost 7 bases, V lost 0 bases, and 0 bases had no gene match. The CDR3 has 12 residues. The CDR3 region is CASSLERGEQYF. The CDR3 region has the DNA TGCGCCAGCAGCTTGGAGCGGGGGGAGCAGTACTTC.